A single sample gave rise to the 29 T cell receptor beta chains below, sequenced in a study of cytomegalovirus exposure and HLA in healthy donors. PCR used 60 Vbeta primers and 13 Jbeta primers. Sequenced by immunoSEQ multiplex PCR; TCRdb stores in-frame clones only, minus some. The sample has some 65,000 clones; less than 65% are singletons. Sequencing used PBMCs. These receptors all stem from a man aged 25 to 45 in good health and CMV-seronegative.

V gene TRBV11-3 combines with J gene TRBJ2-5; 9 nucleotides agree with TRBD2. Germline CDR1 and CDR2: SGHNT and YENEEA. Trimming at V came to 5 bases and at J to 5 bases, leaving 9 bases not matched to a gene. This CDR3 has 15 amino acids. CDR3 amino acids: CASSTRTSVRETQYF. For the CDR3, the DNA is TGTGCCAGCAGCACCCGGACTAGCGTACGGGAGACCCAGTACTTC.

The V call is TRBV6-5, the J call TRBJ1-4; 7 nucleotides agree with TRBD1. Germline V gene sequence: CDR1 MNHEY, CDR2 SVGAGI. J was trimmed by 2 bases and V by 4 bases; bases with no gene match: 4. This CDR3 has 15 amino acids. CDR3 sequence: CASSLRGQTNEKLFF. The CDR3 region has the DNA TGTGCCAGCAGTTTAAGGGGGCAGACTAATGAAAAACTGTTTTTT.

This chain links TRBV2 with TRBJ1-1; TRBD1 matches at 7 bases. From germline, CDR1 is SNHLY and CDR2 FYNNEI. V gave up 6 bases and J gave up 4 bases; unmatched junction bases: 8. The CDR3 loop spans 14 amino acids. The CDR3 sequence: CASSRNRGGTEAFF. The CDR3 nucleotides are TGTGCCAGCAGCCGCAACAGGGGAGGCACTGAAGCTTTCTTT. Looking up the rest from reference TRBV2 and TRBJ1-1 gives the full variable domain: EPEVTQTPSHQVTQMGQEVILRCVPISNHLYFYWYRQILGQKVEFLVSFYNNEISEKSEIFDDQFSVERPDGSNFTLKIRSTKLEDSAMYFCASSRNRGGTEAFFGQGTRLTVV.

The V gene is TRBV18, the J gene TRBJ2-7; tentatively, D is TRBD2 (6 bases). This CDR3 is 15 amino acids long. V lost 3 bases and J 7 bases, leaving 19 bases between the germline ends. CDR1 is KGHSH and CDR2 is LQKENI in the germline V gene. The CDR3 sequence is CASSPSGRDGGEQYF. CDR3 DNA: TGTGCCAGCTCACCTTCAGGCCGGGACGGAGGGGAGCAGTACTTC.

This chain connects TRBV27 to TRBJ2-7, with 7 bases fitting TRBD1. J gave up 3 bases and V 6 bases, and 11 bases lay outside the gene matches. The CDR3 length is 15 residues. Germline V gene data show CDR1 as MNHEY and CDR2 as SMNVEV (reference sequence). The CDR3 region has the DNA TGTGCCAGCAGCCCAGGACTCCGGGACAGCTACGAGCAGTACTTC. Translating it yields CASSPGLRDSYEQYF.

V usage is TRBV15 and J usage is TRBJ2-5; D might be TRBD1 (6 bases). The CDR3 has 13 amino acids. The V gene's germline CDR1 is LNHNV and CDR2 YYDKDF (reference sequence). Trimming stripped 1 base from V and 3 bases from J, with 6 bases between. The CDR3 coding sequence is TGTGCCACCAGCAGAGGACAGGAAGAGACCCAGTACTTC. Amino acids: CATSRGQEETQYF. The full variable domain, rest sourced from reference TRBV15 and TRBJ2-5, is DAMVIQNPRYQVTQFGKPVTLSCSQTLNHNVMYWYQQKSSQAPKLLFHYYDKDFNNEADTPDNFQSRRPNTSFCFLDIRSPGLGDTAMYLCATSRGQEETQYFGPGTRLLVL.

The V and J genes are TRBV6-5 and TRBJ1-1; tentatively, D is TRBD1 (5 bases). V was shortened by 4 bases and J by 0 bases, with 9 bases between the two germline ends. The CDR3 loop spans 14 amino acids. CDR1 and CDR2 (germline): MNHEY, SVGAGI. For the CDR3, the DNA is TGTGCCAGCAGTTCGGAGGGGATGAACACTGAAGCTTTCTTT. Its translation is CASSSEGMNTEAFF.

The chain couples TRBV6-5 to TRBJ2-5; no clear D gene. The CDR3 sequence is 14 residues long. Trimming stripped 7 bases from V and 0 bases from J, with 12 bases between. Germline V gene lookup returns CDR1 MNHEY and CDR2 SVGAGI. This chain's CDR3 is CASNPRANQETQYF. The CDR3 nucleotides are TGTGCCAGCAACCCGCGCGCAAACCAAGAGACCCAGTACTTC.

The chain combines TRBV5-6 with TRBJ2-7; D is perhaps TRBD2 (5 bases). Germline assignment: CDR1 SGHDT and CDR2 YYEEEE. The CDR3 loop spans 14 amino acids. The V gene lost 2 bases and the J gene lost 0 bases, with 9 bases spanning the gap. As DNA, the CDR3 is TGTGCCAGCAGCTTTAGCGCGAGCTCCTACGAGCAGTACTTC. As protein: CASSFSASSYEQYF.

This clone was detected only a few times. This chain uses TRBV13 with TRBJ2-7; the match to TRBD1 covers 7 bases. V was pared by 3 bases and J by 0 bases, with 2 bases of the junction left unmatched. Per the germline V gene, CDR1 is PRHDT and CDR2 is FYEKMQ (reference sequence). The CDR3 is made up of 14 amino acids. This CDR3 is CASSFRDSSYEQYF. Written as DNA, the CDR3 is TGTGCCAGCAGCTTCCGGGACAGCTCCTACGAGCAGTACTTC.

Only a few counts were recorded for this clone. The chain uses TRBV6-6 and TRBJ1-5; 7 nucleotides align to TRBD1. This CDR3 is built from 14 residues. V lost 6 bases, J lost 6 bases, and 8 bases stayed unmatched. Germline V gene sequence: CDR1 MNHNY, CDR2 SVGAGI (reference sequence). CDR3 nucleotides: TGTGCCAGCAGCCGCGACAGGGTTAGTCAGCCCCAGCATTTT. It codes for CASSRDRVSQPQHF.

The V and J genes are TRBV7-9 and TRBJ1-2; D unclear. There are 13 residues in the CDR3. V lost 2 bases and J 7 bases, leaving 11 bases between the germline ends. Per the germline V gene, CDR1 is SEHNR and CDR2 is FQNEAQ (reference sequence). CDR3 protein: CASSLSGTGGYTF. For the CDR3, the DNA is TGTGCCAGCAGCTTATCTGGTACGGGTGGCTACACCTTC. The variable domain in full, with the rest retrieved from reference TRBV7-9 and TRBJ1-2, is DTGVSQNPRHKITKRGQNVTFRCDPISEHNRLYWYRQTLGQGPEFLTYFQNEAQLEKSRLLSDRFSAERPKGSFSTLEIQRTEQGDSAMYLCASSLSGTGGYTFGSGTRLTVV.

This clone was picked up a small number of times. The chain employs TRBV27 and TRBJ2-7; 9 positions match TRBD1. CDR3 size: 15 residues. Germline CDR1 MNHEY, CDR2 SMNVEV (reference sequence). Trimming cost V 6 bases and J 0 bases; bases outside gene matches: 6. CDR3 residues: CASSRTGVDSYEQYF. In DNA form, the CDR3 reads TGTGCCAGCAGCAGGACAGGGGTTGACTCCTACGAGCAGTACTTC.

The chain combines TRBV7-9 with TRBJ2-2; TRBD1 might be the D (6 bases). This CDR3 is built from 18 residues. Trimming cost V 1 base and J 2 bases, with 17 bases left between them. In germline, CDR1 is SEHNR, CDR2 FQNEAQ (reference sequence). CDR3 DNA: TGTGCCAGCAGCTTAGGGGCCGCCCGGGACACAAACACCGGGGAGCTGTTTTTT. As protein: CASSLGAARDTNTGELFF.

This chain joins TRBV5-1 and TRBJ1-6; a possible D gene is TRBD1 (5 bases). CDR3 size: 14 residues. Germline V gene sequence: CDR1 SGHRS, CDR2 YFSETQ. Trimming took 4 bases from V and 10 from J, leaving 15 bases between them. CDR3 in DNA: TGCGCCAGCAGCCAGGGCCGGGACTTCTCACCCCTCCACTTT. As protein: CASSQGRDFSPLHF.

The V call is TRBV25-1, the J call TRBJ2-7, with D possibly TRBD1 on 5 matching bases. V was shortened by 9 bases and J by 3 bases, with 15 bases between the two germline ends. The CDR3 loop spans 13 amino acids. Germline CDR1 MGHDK, CDR2 SYGVNS. CDR3 in amino acids: CARETDRYYEQYF. CDR3 coding DNA: TGTGCCAGAGAAACCGACAGATACTACGAGCAGTACTTC.

This clone was recorded a few times. The gene calls are TRBV9 and TRBJ2-5, with 8 bases identical to TRBD2. The CDR3 runs 15 residues. Germline V gene data show CDR1 as SGDLS and CDR2 as YYNGEE. After removal of 3 bases from V and 2 bases from J, the junction contained 6 bases not matched to a gene. CDR3 region: CASSGAGALQETQYF. CDR3 bases: TGTGCCAGCAGCGGAGCGGGGGCCCTACAAGAGACCCAGTACTTC.

CDR3: CASSQADRGRLSYEQYF. CDR3 DNA sequence: TGCGCCAGCAGCCAAGCTGACAGGGGCCGCCTCTCCTACGAGCAGTACTTC. The genes are TRBV4-1 and TRBJ2-7; 8 bases fit TRBD1. Germline lookup yields CDR1 MGHRA and CDR2 YSYEKL. The CDR3 loop spans 17 amino acids. Trimming cost V 1 base and J 0 bases; bases outside gene matches: 8.

This chain links TRBV6-1 with TRBJ1-5, with D perhaps TRBD1 (5 bases). V was clipped by 0 bases and J by 1 base, with 7 bases between them. CDR1 and CDR2 from the germline V gene are MNHNS and SASEGT. The CDR3 totals 15 residues. The CDR3 nucleotides read TGTGCCAGCAGTGAAGCGGGGGGAAGCAATCAGCCCCAGCATTTT. Its translation is CASSEAGGSNQPQHF.

This clone was detected only a few times. The CDR3 protein is CASRDRPKAQHF. For the CDR3, the DNA is TGTGCCAGCAGGGACAGGCCCAAGGCCCAGCATTTT. This chain joins TRBV2 and TRBJ1-5; the match to TRBD1 covers 7 bases. The CDR3 has 12 residues. V was pared by 6 bases and J by 11 bases, with 7 bases of the junction left unmatched. The germline V gene encodes CDR1 SNHLY and CDR2 FYNNEI.

Here the CDR3 reads CAWRQKGGDGNQPQHF. DNA for the CDR3: TGTGCCTGGAGGCAGAAAGGGGGAGATGGCAATCAGCCCCAGCATTTT. The chain is built from TRBV30 and TRBJ1-5, with D possibly matching TRBD1 (6 bases). Germline CDR1 GTSNPN, CDR2 SVGIG (reference sequence). The CDR3 sequence is 16 residues long. V was cut by 3 bases and J by 2 bases, with 17 bases left in between.

This clone was observed a few times. V and J are TRBV7-2 and TRBJ2-4; TRBD1 agrees at 8 bases. Trimming removed 4 bases from V and 6 bases from J; junction bases left unmatched: 2. The CDR3 has 13 amino acids. In germline, CDR1 is SGHTA, CDR2 FQGNSA. The chain's CDR3 is CASSWDRRNIQYF. The CDR3 bases are TGTGCCAGCAGCTGGGACAGGAGAAACATTCAGTACTTC.

The chain carries TRBV29-1 and TRBJ1-1, with TRBD1 matching over 7 bases. The CDR3 consists of 14 residues. V was pared by 7 bases and J by 2 bases, with 10 bases of the junction left unmatched. The germline gives CDR1 SQVTM, CDR2 ANQGSEA. This chain's CDR3 is CSAQTGIYNTEAFF. The CDR3, as DNA: TGCAGCGCTCAGACAGGGATATATAACACTGAAGCTTTCTTT.

The chain couples TRBV5-4 to TRBJ2-7; 9 nucleotides agree with TRBD2. CDR1 is SGHNT, CDR2 YYREEE, per germline (reference sequence). The CDR3 runs 17 residues. V dropped 7 bases and J dropped 0; count of bases not matched to a gene: 14. CDR3 in amino acids: CASGPIPSGALSYEQYF. The CDR3 DNA is TGTGCCAGCGGCCCAATCCCTAGCGGGGCACTCTCCTACGAGCAGTACTTC.

This chain joins TRBV29-1 and TRBJ2-1; 9 positions agree with TRBD1. This CDR3 is 13 amino acids long. V was pared by 4 bases and J by 6 bases, with 4 bases of the junction left unmatched. The germline gives CDR1 SQVTM, CDR2 ANQGSEA. The CDR3 reads CSVGTGDRNEQFF. In DNA form, the CDR3 reads TGCAGCGTTGGGACAGGGGACCGCAATGAGCAGTTCTTC.

Written as DNA, the CDR3 is TGTGCCAGCAGTCCAGAGACAGGGGTATTTGGCTACACCTTC. Protein sequence: CASSPETGVFGYTF. The chain uses TRBV6-4 and TRBJ1-2; 8 positions agree with TRBD1. J lost 7 bases, V lost 5 bases, and 9 bases had no gene match. The CDR3 has 14 amino acids. In germline, CDR1 is MRHNA, CDR2 SNTAGT.

The gene calls are TRBV6-1 and TRBJ1-2, with D unclear. CDR1 MNHNS and CDR2 SASEGT come from the germline V gene. Trimming left V 0 bases short and J 4 bases short, with 12 bases between. There are 15 residues in the CDR3. In DNA, the CDR3 is TGTGCCAGCAGTGAAGCGTTTGGCGGGCCCTATGGCTACACCTTC. It yields the protein CASSEAFGGPYGYTF.

The J gene is TRBJ1-1, the V gene TRBV10-3, with 8 bases aligning to TRBD1. The germline CDR1 and CDR2 sequences are ENHRY and SYGVKD. This CDR3 has 15 residues. J gave up 2 bases and V 8 bases, and 10 bases lay outside the gene matches. CDR3 in DNA: TGTGCCATCCGCAGGGGGCGGGCTGAAAACACTGAAGCTTTCTTT. Its protein is CAIRRGRAENTEAFF.

The genes are TRBV7-2 and TRBJ2-7; 9 positions match TRBD2. The CDR3 covers 14 residues. Germline CDR1 is SGHTA and CDR2 is FQGNSA. J gave up 7 bases and V 5 bases, and 9 bases lay outside the gene matches. CDR3 amino acids: CASSPGLATGEQYF. DNA for the CDR3: TGTGCCAGCAGCCCTGGACTAGCGACGGGAGAGCAGTACTTC.